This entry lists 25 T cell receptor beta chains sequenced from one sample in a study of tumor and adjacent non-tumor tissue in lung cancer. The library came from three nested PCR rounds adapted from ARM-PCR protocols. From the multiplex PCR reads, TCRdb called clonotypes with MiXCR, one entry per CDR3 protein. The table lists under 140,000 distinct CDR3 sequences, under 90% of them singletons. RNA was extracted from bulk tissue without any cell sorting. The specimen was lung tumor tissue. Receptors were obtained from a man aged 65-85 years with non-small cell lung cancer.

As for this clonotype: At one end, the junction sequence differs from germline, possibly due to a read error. CDR3 loop: CSSSLVGTANSVNTIYF. The CDR3 DNA sequence: TGTTCCAGCAGTTTGGTTGGGACGGCCAACTCTGTAAACACCATATATTTT. This chain connects TRBV6-6 to TRBJ1-3, with D possibly matching TRBD1 (5 bases). Germline-derived CDR1 and CDR2 are MNHNY and SVGAGI (reference sequence). The CDR3 runs to 17 residues.

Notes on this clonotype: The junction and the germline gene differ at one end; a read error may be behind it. The CDR3 protein is CASSDPGRDTDMQYF. In DNA, the CDR3 is TGCGCCAGCAGCGATCCGGGACGGGACACAGATATGCAGTATTTT. The V call is TRBV10-2, the J call TRBJ2-3; D might be TRBD1 (6 bases). The V gene's germline CDR1 is WSHSY and CDR2 SAAADI. The CDR3 runs 15 residues.

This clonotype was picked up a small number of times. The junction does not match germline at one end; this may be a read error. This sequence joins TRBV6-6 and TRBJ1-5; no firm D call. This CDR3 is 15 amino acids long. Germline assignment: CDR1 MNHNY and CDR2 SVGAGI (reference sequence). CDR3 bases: TGTGCCAGCAATTTCCGGTTGTGTAGCAATCAGCCTCAGCATTTT. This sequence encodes CASNFRLCSNQPQHF.

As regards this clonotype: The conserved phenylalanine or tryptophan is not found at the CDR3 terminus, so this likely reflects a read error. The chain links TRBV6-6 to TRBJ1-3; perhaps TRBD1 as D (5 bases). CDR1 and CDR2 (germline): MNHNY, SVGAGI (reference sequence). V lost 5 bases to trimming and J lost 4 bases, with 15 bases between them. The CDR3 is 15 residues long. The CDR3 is CASSAGHLSGNTIYL. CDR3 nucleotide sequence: TGTGCCAGCAGTGCCGGACATCTCTCCGGAAACACCATATATTTA.

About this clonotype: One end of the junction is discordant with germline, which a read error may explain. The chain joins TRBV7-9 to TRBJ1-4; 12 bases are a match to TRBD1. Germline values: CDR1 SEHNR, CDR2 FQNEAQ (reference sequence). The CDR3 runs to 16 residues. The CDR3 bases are TGTGCCAGCAGTCGGGGACAGGGGGCAACTAATGATAAACTGTTTTTT. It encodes CASSRGQGATNDKLFF.

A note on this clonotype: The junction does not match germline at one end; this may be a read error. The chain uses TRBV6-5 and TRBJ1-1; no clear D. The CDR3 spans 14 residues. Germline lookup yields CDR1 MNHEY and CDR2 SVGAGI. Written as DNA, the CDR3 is TGTGCCAGCAGTATAGTAGACTTGGGCACTGAAACTTTCTTT. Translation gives CASSIVDLGTETFF.

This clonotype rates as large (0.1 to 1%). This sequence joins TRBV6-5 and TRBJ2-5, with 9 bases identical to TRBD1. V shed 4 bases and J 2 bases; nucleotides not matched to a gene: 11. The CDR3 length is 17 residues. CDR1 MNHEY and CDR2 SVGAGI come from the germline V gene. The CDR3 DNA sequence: TGTGCCAGCAGTTCCGCCGGGACAGGGTTCCCACAAGAGACCCAGTACTTC. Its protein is CASSSAGTGFPQETQYF.

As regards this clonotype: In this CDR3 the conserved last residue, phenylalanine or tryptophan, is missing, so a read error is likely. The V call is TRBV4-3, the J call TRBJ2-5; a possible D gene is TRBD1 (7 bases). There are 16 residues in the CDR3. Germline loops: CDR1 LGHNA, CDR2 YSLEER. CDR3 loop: CASIQVGGVGQETQYS. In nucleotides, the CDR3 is TGCGCCAGCATCCAAGTCGGAGGGGTGGGACAGGAGACCCAGTACTCC.

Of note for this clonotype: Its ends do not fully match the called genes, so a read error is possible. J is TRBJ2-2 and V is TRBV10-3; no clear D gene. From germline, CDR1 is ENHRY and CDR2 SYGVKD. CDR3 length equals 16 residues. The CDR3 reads CTITGLAAPGTGELFF. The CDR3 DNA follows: TGTACCATCACTGGGCTGGCTGCCCCGGGTACCGGGGAGCTGTTTTTT.

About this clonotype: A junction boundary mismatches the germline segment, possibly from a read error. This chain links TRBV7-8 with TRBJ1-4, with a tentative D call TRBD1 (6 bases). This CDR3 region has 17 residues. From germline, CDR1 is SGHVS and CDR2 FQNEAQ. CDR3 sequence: CVSNLNVPGQIYEKLFF. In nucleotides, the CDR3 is TGTGTCAGCAACTTAAATGTCCCGGGACAAATTTACGAAAAACTGTTTTTT.

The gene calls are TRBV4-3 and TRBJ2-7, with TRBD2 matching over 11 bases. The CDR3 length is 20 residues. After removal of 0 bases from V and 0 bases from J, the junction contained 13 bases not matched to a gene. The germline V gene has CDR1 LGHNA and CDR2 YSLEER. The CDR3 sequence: CASSQEMGLADPDGSYEQYF. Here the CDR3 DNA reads TGCGCCAGCAGCCAAGAAATGGGACTAGCGGACCCCGACGGCTCCTACGAGCAGTACTTC.

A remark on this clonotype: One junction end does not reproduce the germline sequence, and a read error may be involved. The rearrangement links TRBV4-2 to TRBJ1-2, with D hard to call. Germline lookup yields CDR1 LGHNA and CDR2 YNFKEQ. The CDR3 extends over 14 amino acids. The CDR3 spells CGSSQDGTNYDYTF. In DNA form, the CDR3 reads TGTGGCAGCAGCCAAGACGGTACTAACTATGACTACACCTTC.

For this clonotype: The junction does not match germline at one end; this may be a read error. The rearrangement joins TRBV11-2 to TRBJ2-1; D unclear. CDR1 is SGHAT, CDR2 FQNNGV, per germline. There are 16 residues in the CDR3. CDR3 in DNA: TGTGCCAGTAGCCCCGGAACTCACAGCTTTGTTGATGAGCAATTCTTC. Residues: CASSPGTHSFVDEQFF.

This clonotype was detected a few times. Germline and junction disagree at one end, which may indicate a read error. CDR3 DNA sequence: TGTAGCGTTCAGGGGGGGCGGGGAAGCTCCTACGAGCAGTACTTC. This sequence encodes CSVQGGRGSSYEQYF. The J gene is TRBJ2-7, the V gene TRBV29-1; D tentatively fits TRBD1 or TRBD2 (7 bases each). The germline V gene encodes CDR1 SQVTM and CDR2 ANQGSEA. The CDR3 extends over 15 amino acids.

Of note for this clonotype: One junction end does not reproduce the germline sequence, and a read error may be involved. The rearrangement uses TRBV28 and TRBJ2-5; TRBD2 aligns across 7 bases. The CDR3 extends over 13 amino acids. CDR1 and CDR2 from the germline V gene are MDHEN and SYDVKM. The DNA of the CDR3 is TGTGTCAGCGGTTTCCCCGGGAGGGAGACCCAGTACTTC. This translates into CVSGFPGRETQYF.

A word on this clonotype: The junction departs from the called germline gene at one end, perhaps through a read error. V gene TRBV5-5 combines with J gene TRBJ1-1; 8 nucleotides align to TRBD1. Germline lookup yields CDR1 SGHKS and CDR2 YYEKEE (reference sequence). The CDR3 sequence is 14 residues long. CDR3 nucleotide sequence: TGTGCCAGGACGGGACAGGTCCGGGGCATTGAAGTTTTCTTT. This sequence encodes CARTGQVRGIEVFF.

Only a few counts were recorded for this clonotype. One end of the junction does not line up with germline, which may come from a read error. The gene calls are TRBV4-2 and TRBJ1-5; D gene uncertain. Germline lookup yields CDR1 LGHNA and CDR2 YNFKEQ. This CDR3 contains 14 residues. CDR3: CASSQAGSSQPQHF. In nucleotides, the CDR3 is TGTGCCAGCAGCCAGGCTGGCAGTAGTCAGCCCCAACATTTT.

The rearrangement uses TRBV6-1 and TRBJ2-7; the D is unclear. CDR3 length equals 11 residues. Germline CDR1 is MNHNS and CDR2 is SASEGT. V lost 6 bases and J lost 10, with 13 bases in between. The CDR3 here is CASSLAGGQYF. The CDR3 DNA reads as TGTGCCAGCAGCTTGGCTGGCGGACAGTACTTC.

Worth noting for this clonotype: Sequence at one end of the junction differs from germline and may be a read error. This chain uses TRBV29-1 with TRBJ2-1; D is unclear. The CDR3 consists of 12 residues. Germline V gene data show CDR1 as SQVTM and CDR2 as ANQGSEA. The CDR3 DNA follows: TGCAGCGTTGAAAAAGCAATGGGTGAACAGCTCTTC. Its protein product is CSVEKAMGEQLF.

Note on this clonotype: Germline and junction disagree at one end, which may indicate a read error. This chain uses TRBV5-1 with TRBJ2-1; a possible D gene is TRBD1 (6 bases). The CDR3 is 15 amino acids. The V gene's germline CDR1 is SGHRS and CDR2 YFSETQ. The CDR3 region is CASSPGTGSWDEQSF. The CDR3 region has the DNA TGCGCCAGCAGCCCCGGCACAGGGAGTTGGGATGAGCAGTCCTTC.

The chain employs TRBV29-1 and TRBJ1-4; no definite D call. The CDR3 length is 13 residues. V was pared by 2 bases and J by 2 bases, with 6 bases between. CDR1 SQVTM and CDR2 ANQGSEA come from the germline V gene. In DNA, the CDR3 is TGCAGCGTTGAATGCGTGACTAATGAAAAACTGTTTTTT. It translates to CSVECVTNEKLFF.

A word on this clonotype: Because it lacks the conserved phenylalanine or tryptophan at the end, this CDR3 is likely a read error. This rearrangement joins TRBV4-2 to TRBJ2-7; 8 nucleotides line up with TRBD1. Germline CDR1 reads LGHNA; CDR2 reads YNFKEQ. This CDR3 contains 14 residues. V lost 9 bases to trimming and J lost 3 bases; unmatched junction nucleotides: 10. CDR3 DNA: TGTGCCAGTTGCCAAGGACAGGGTCTCTACGAGCAGTACCTC. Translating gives CASCQGQGLYEQYL.

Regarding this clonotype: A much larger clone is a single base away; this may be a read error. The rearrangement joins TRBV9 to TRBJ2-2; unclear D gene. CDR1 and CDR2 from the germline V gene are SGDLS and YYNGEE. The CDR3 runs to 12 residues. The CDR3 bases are TGTGTCAGCAGCGTAGTAAACGGGGAGCTGTTTTTT. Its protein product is CVSSVVNGELFF.

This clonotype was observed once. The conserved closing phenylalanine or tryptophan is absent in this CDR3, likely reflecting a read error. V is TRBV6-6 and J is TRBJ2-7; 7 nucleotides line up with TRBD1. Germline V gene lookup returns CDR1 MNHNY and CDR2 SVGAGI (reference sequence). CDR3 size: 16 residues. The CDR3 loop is CASGYSVGQPSYEQYL. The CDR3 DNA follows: TGTGCCAGCGGTTACTCGGTGGGACAGCCCTCCTACGAGCAGTACTTA.

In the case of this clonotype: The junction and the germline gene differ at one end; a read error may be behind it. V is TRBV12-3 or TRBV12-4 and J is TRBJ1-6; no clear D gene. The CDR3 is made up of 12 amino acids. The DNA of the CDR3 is TGTGACAGCAGCCAAGGAAATTCAGCCCTCCACTTT. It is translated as CDSSQGNSALHF.